Detailed here is one T cell receptor (beta chain). Antigen specificity is unknown. This entry is derived from a study of T cells in Graves' hyperthyroidism and ophthalmopathy. General study results and limits: Within blood appeared most thyroid clonotypes that had expanded above 0.001.

RNA transcripts yielded amplified TCR beta CDR3 regions. The TCR CDR3 was amplified in a first-round RT-PCR using the HTBI primer set. TCRdb recomputed calls from the multiplex PCR reads with MiXCR, one row per CDR3 protein. The sample yields fewer than 650,000 distinct CDR3 sequences, roughly 14% seen once. CDR3 length: 17 residues. Losses at the gene ends were 6 bases for V and 2 bases for J; bases not matched to a gene: 9. CDR1 is SNHLY and CDR2 is FYNNEI in the germline V gene. Source material: blood. The TCR originated in a woman in her forties with Graves' ophthalmopathy. The chain recombines TRBV2 with TRBJ2-5; TRBD2 aligns across 13 bases. As DNA, the CDR3 is TGTGCCAGCAGCCGACTAGCGGGGGGTCGTCTACAAGAGACCCAGTACTTC. It codes for CASSRLAGGRLQETQYF.